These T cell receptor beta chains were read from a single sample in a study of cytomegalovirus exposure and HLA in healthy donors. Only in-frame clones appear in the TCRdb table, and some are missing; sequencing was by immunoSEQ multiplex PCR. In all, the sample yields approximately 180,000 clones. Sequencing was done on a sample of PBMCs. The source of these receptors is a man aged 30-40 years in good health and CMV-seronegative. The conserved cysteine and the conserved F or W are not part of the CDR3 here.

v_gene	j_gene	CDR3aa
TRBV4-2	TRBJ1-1	ASSQEEGGFSEAF
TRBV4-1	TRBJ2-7	ASSQDRTGGREQY
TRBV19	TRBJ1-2	ASSRGTGSYSGYT
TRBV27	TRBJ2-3	ASSRGLAFTDTQY
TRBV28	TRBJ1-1	ASSPASAGFKTEAF
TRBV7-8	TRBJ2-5	ASSLVERAETQY
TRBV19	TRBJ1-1	ASSKSTGRVNTEAF
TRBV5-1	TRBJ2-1	ASSFNGGQFNEQF
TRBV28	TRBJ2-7	AILDTRGSGRIDEQY
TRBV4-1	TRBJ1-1	ASSQDLYRSLNTEAF
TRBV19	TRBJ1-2	ASSIGQDYGYT
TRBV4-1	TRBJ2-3	ASSQDRTFTSTDTQY
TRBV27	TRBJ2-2	ASSLRGGGWNTGELF
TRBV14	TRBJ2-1	ASSPRGGSSYNEQF
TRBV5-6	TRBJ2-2	ASSLGQDPGELF
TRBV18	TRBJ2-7	ASSQTSSGRDLREQY
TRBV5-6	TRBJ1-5	ASSLHTGFLNQPQH
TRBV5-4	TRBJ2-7	ASSAPGLAGLSYEQY
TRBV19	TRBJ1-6	ASSILPQPLH
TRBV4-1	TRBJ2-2	ASSQGTGYGELF
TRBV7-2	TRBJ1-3	ASSLGPTADGNTIY
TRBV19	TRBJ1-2	ASSPGAGGNDYGYT
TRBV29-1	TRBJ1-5	SVVAGNSNQPQH
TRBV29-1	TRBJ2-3	SVMGGQGIPDTQY
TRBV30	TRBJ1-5	AWETGEGQPQH
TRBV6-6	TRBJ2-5	AGARGGEETQY
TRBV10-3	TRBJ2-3	AISEGQDTDTQY
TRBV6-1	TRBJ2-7	ASTTRDRVYEQY
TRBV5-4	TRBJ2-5	ASSSAGTGGRETQY
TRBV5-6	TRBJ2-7	ASSLLQGSSYEQY
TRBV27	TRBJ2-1	ASSPPGGSSSYNEQF
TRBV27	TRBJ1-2	ASSSGNYGYT
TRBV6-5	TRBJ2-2	ASSYRGGNTGELF
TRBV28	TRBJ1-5	ASSPLLLRQYSNQPQH
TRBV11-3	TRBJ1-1	ASSLVSTGGARTEAF
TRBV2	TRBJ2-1	ASSSGGSWNEQF
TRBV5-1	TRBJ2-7	ASSLGLSSATYEQY